This T cell receptor (beta chain) was profiled in a study of blood T cell repertoires in COVID-19. The germline V gene encodes CDR1 MNHEY and CDR2 SVGEGT. The CDR3 contains 15 residues. The ends lost 0 bases at V and 2 bases at J; junction bases unmatched: 3. TCRdb's copy holds only in-frame clones and misses some; the assay was immunoSEQ multiplex PCR. Here the sample spans some 240,000 clones, nearly 90% being singletons. The chain carries TRBV6-2 or TRBV6-3 and TRBJ2-5, with 7 nucleotides matching TRBD2. What was sequenced was peripheral blood. The clonotype was recovered from a woman aged 60-75 years with COVID-19, enrolled during active disease. CDR3 in amino acids: CASSYSPGLQETQYF. CDR3 nucleotide sequence: TGTGCCAGCAGTTACTCGCCGGGACTACAAGAGACCCAGTACTTC.